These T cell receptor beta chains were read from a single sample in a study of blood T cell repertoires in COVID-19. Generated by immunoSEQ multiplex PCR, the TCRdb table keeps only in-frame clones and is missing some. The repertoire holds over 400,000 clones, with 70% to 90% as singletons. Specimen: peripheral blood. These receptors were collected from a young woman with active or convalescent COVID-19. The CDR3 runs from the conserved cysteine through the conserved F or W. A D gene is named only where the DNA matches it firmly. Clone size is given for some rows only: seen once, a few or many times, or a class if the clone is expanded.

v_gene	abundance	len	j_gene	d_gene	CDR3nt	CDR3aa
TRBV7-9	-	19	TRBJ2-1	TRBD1	TGTGCCAGCAGCCCCGTGGGCGGACAGGGGGCTTTGATCTACAATGAGCAGTTCTTC	CASSPVGGQGALIYNEQFF
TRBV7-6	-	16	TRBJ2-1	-	TGTGCCAGCAGCTCCCCCTCTAGGATAAGCCACAATGAGCAGTTCTTC	CASSSPSRISHNEQFF
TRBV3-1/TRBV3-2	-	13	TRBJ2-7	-	TGTGCCAGCAGCCAGGCACTAGTCCTCGAGCAGTACTTC	CASSQALVLEQYF
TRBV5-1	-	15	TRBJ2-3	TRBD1	TGCGCCAGCAGCCCTGGACAGGGGCCCACAGATACGCAGTATTTT	CASSPGQGPTDTQYF
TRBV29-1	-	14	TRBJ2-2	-	TGCAGCTGCACCGGGGGAGTTGCCACCGGGGAGCTGTTTTTT	CSCTGGVATGELFF
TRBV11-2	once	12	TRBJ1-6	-	TGTGCCGAAATGGGCTTGGATTCACCCCTCCACTTT	CAEMGLDSPLHF
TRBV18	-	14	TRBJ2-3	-	TGTGCCAGCTCACCACCGGGCCGTCAAGATACGCAGTATTTT	CASSPPGRQDTQYF
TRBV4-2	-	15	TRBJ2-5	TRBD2	TGTGCCAGCAGCCAAGACCGACTAGCTGGGGAGACCCAGTACTTC	CASSQDRLAGETQYF
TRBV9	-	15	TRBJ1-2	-	TGTGCCAGCAGCGTAGCGGCGGGGGTAGACTATGGCTACACCTTC	CASSVAAGVDYGYTF
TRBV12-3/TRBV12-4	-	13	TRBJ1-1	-	TGTGCCAGCAGTTTAATGGGAGGCACTGAAGCTTTCTTT	CASSLMGGTEAFF
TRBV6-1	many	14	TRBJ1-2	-	TGTGCCAGCAGTGACAGGGCGCTTAACTATGGCTACACCTTC	CASSDRALNYGYTF
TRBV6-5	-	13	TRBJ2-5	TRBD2	TGTGCCAGCAGGGGACTAGAGATCGAGACCCAGTACTTC	CASRGLEIETQYF
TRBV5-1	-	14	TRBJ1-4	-	TGCGCCAGCAGCTTGACAGGCGCTAATGAAAAACTGTTTTTT	CASSLTGANEKLFF